These 9 T cell receptor beta chains were sequenced from one sample in a study of cytomegalovirus exposure and HLA in healthy donors. PCR involved 60 Vbeta and 13 Jbeta primers. Only in-frame clones appear in the TCRdb table, and some are missing; sequencing was by immunoSEQ multiplex PCR. The profile shows about 150,000 clones, 82% of them singletons. Sequencing used PBMCs. The receptors shown here come from a woman in her forties or fifties in good health and CMV-seropositive.

The chain joins TRBV2 to TRBJ2-4, with D maybe TRBD2 (7 bases). CDR3 length equals 15 residues. Germline CDR1 is SNHLY and CDR2 is FYNNEI. Between the trimmed V and J ends, which lost 7 bases and 0 bases, there was a span of 13 bases. The CDR3: CASTEGGVAKNIQYF. The CDR3 coding sequence is TGTGCCAGCACCGAGGGGGGGGTAGCCAAAAACATTCAGTACTTC.

This chain uses TRBV5-1 with TRBJ2-5; a weak D match, TRBD2 (5 bases). The DNA end favors TRBJ2-7, so the J call may be wrong. The CDR3 runs 14 residues. Germline V CDR1 and CDR2: SGHRS, YFSETQ. The CDR3 coding sequence is TGCGCCAGCTCGGGGTCGGGGAGCTCCTACGAGCAGTACTTC. It codes for CASSGSGSSYEQYF.

This clone was picked up one time. V gene TRBV7-2 combines with J gene TRBJ2-7; possibly TRBD1 for D (5 bases). Trimming took 2 bases from V and 6 from J, leaving 17 bases between them. Per the germline V gene, CDR1 is SGHTA and CDR2 is FQGNSA. CDR3 size: 15 residues. This CDR3 reads CASSLSPQGTIEQYF. CDR3 bases: TGTGCCAGCAGCTTATCTCCCCAGGGTACTATCGAGCAGTACTTC.

This clone appeared a few times. The chain uses TRBV6-5 and TRBJ1-2; D unresolved. The CDR3 has 13 amino acids. With 7 bases removed from V and 4 bases from J, the gap between germline ends came to 13 bases. Germline CDR1 is MNHEY and CDR2 is SVGAGI. CDR3 bases: TGTGCCAGCACATCCGGGTCTAGCTATGGCTACACCTTC. Translating it yields CASTSGSSYGYTF.

This chain links TRBV30 with TRBJ2-2; D remains unclear. The V end lost 0 bases, the J end lost 9 bases, and 11 bases lay between the germline ends. CDR3 size: 13 residues. The germline V gene has CDR1 GTSNPN and CDR2 SVGIG (reference sequence). The CDR3 is CAWSVYSARELFF. CDR3 DNA sequence: TGTGCCTGGAGTGTCTACAGTGCGCGGGAGCTGTTTTTT.

As to this clone: One end of the junction varies from germline; a read error may be responsible. The identical CDR3 is also encoded by other nucleotide sequences in the sample. The V gene is TRBV7-9, the J gene TRBJ1-5; D remains unclear. The length of the CDR3 is 14 residues. CDR1 is SEHNR and CDR2 is FQNEAQ in the germline V gene (reference sequence). The CDR3 DNA follows: TGTGCCAGCAGCTTAGACAGTTTCAATCAGCCCCAGCACTTT. Amino acid sequence: CASSLDSFNQPQHF.

The V gene is TRBV18, the J gene TRBJ1-1; the match to TRBD1 covers 8 bases. This CDR3 region has 12 residues. Germline lookup yields CDR1 KGHSH and CDR2 LQKENI. Trimming cost V 6 bases and J 6 bases; bases outside gene matches: 3. The CDR3, as DNA: TGTGCCAGCTCGTCACAGGGGGCTGAAGCTTTCTTT. Translating gives CASSSQGAEAFF.

This chain links TRBV6-5 with TRBJ2-7, with TRBD2 identical over 12 bases. This CDR3 has 15 amino acids. V trimming: 6 bases; J trimming: 6 bases; junction bases outside the gene matches: 9. CDR1 MNHEY and CDR2 SVGAGI come from the germline V gene. The CDR3 spells CASRPLAGGSREQYF. The CDR3 DNA reads TGTGCCAGCAGGCCCCTAGCGGGGGGGTCACGCGAGCAGTACTTC.

The V gene is TRBV4-1, the J gene TRBJ1-1, with D unclear. The CDR3 is made up of 12 amino acids. Germline V gives CDR1 MGHRA, CDR2 YSYEKL. V lost 2 bases to trimming and J lost 7 bases, with 8 bases between them. CDR3 sequence: CASSQTLDEAFF. The CDR3 DNA reads as TGCGCCAGCAGCCAAACTTTAGATGAAGCTTTCTTT.